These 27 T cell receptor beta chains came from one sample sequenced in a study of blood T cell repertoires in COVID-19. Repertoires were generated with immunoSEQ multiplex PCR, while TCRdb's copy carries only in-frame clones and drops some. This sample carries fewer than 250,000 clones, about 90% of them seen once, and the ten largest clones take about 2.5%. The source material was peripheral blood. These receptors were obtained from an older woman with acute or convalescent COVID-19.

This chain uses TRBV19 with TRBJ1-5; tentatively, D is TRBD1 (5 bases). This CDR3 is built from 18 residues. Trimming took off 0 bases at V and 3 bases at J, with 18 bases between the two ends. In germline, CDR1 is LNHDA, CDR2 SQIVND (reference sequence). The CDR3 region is CASSIEAGGAGLNQPQHF. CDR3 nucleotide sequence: TGTGCCAGTAGTATAGAGGCCGGAGGGGCAGGCCTCAATCAGCCCCAGCATTTT.

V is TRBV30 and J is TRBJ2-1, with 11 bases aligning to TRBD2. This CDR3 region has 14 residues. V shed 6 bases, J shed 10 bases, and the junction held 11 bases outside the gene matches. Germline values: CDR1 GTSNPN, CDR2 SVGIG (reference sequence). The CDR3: CACTHSGGAFEQFF. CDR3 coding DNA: TGTGCCTGTACACATAGCGGGGGGGCATTCGAGCAGTTCTTC. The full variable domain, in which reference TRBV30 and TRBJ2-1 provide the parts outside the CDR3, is SQTIHQWPATLVQPVGSPLSLECTVEGTSNPNLYWYRQAAGRGLQLLFYSVGIGQISSEVPQNLSASRPQDRQFILSSKKLLLSDSGFYLCACTHSGGAFEQFFGPGTRLTVL.

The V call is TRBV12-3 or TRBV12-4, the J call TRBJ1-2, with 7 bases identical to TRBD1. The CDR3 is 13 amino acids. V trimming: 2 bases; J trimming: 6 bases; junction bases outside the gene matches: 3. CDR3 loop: CASSLKGADGYTF. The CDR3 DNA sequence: TGTGCCAGCAGTTTAAAGGGGGCGGATGGCTACACCTTC.

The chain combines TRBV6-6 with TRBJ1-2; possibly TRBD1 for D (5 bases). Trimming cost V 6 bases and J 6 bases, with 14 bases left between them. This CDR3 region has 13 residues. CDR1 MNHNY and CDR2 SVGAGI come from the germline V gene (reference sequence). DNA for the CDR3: TGTGCCAGCAGCCCCACGCAGGGCGATGGCTACACCTTC. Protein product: CASSPTQGDGYTF.

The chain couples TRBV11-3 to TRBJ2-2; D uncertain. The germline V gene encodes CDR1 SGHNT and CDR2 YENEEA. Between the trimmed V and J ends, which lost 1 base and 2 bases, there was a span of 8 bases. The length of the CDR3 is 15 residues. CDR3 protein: CASSLVGVNTGELFF. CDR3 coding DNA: TGTGCCAGCAGCTTAGTTGGAGTAAACACCGGGGAGCTGTTTTTT.

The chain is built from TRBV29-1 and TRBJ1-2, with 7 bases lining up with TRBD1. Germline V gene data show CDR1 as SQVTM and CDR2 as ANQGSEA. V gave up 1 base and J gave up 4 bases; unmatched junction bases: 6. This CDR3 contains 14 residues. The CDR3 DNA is TGCAGCGTTGAAGTCCCTCGGGACAGCTATGGCTACACCTTC. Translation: CSVEVPRDSYGYTF.

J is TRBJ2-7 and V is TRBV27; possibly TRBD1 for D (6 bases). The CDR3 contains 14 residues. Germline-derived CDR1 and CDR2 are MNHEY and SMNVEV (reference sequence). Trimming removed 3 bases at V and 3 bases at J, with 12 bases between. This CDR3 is CASSFNRVSYEQYF. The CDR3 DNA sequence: TGTGCCAGCAGTTTCAACAGGGTAAGCTACGAGCAGTACTTC.

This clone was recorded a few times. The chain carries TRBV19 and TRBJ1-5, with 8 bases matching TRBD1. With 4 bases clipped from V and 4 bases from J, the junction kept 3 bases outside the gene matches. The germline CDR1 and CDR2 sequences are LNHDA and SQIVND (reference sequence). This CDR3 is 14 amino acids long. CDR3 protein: CASSTGTGNQPQHF. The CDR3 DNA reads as TGTGCCAGTAGTACCGGGACAGGTAATCAGCCCCAGCATTTT.

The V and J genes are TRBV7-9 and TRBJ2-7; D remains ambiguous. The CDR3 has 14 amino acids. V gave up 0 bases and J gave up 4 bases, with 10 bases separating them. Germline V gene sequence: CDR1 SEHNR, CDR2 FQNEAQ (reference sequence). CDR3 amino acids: CASSLAWQTYEQYF. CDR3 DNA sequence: TGTGCCAGCAGCTTAGCGTGGCAGACATACGAGCAGTACTTC.

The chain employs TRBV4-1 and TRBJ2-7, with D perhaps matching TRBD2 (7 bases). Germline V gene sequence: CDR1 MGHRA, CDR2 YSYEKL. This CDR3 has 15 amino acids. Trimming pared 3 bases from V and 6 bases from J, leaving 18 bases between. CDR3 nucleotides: TGCGCCAGCAGCCAGGGGGCGGGGGCTTCCAGCGAGCAGTACTTC. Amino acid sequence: CASSQGAGASSEQYF.

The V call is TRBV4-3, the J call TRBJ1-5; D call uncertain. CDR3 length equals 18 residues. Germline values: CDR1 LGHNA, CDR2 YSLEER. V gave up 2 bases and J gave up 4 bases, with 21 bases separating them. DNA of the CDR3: TGCGCCAGCAGCCAAAACCCCATGAGGGCGCGGAATAATCAGCCCCAGCATTTT. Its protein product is CASSQNPMRARNNQPQHF.

In DNA, the CDR3 is TGTGCCAGTAGTGCCGGACAGCTCCCTAGTTACGAGCAGTACTTC. This encodes CASSAGQLPSYEQYF. The V and J genes are TRBV19 and TRBJ2-7, with D tentatively TRBD1 (6 bases). The V gene lost 5 bases and the J gene lost 4 bases, with 18 bases spanning the gap. CDR3 length: 15 residues. The germline gives CDR1 LNHDA, CDR2 SQIVND (reference sequence).

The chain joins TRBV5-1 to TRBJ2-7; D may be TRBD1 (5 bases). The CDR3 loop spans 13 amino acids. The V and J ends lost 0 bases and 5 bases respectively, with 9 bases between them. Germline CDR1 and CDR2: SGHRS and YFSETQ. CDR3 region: CASSLDLGDEQYF. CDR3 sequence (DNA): TGCGCCAGCAGCTTGGATCTAGGGGACGAGCAGTACTTC.

CDR3 DNA sequence: TGTGCCAGCAGCGTAGAGACAGGGTACGAGCAGTACTTC. It encodes CASSVETGYEQYF. This sequence joins TRBV6-5 and TRBJ2-7; 7 nucleotides match TRBD1. This CDR3 is 13 amino acids long. V lost 6 bases and J lost 4; bases outside the gene matches: 6. Looked up from germline, CDR1 is MNHEY and CDR2 is SVGAGI.

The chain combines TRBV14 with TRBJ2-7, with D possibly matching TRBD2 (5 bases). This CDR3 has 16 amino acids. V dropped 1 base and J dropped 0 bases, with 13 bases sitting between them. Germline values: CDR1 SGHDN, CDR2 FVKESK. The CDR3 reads CASSQGLGVSSYEQYF. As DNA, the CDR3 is TGTGCCAGCAGCCAAGGTCTCGGGGTGAGCTCCTACGAGCAGTACTTC. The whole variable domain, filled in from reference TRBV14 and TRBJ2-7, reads EAGVTQFPSHSVIEKGQTVTLRCDPISGHDNLYWYRRVMGKEIKFLLHFVKESKQDESGMPNNRFLAERTGGTYSTLKVQPAELEDSGVYFCASSQGLGVSSYEQYFGPGTRLTVT.

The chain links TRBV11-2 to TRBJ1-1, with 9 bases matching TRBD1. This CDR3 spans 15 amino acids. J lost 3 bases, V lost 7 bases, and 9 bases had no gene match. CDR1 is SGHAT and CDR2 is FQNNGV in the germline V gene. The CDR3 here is CASTTPGTGYTEAFF. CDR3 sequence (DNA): TGTGCCAGCACCACCCCCGGGACAGGGTACACTGAAGCTTTCTTT.

The CDR3 coding sequence is TGTGCCAGCAGCCAAGACGCGGGACCAGGAGGTACGCAGTATTTT. The encoded protein is CASSQDAGPGGTQYF. The chain employs TRBV3-1 (or the pseudogene TRBV3-2) and TRBJ2-3; TRBD2 is a possible D gene (6 bases). The V gene lost 0 bases and the J gene lost 8 bases, with 15 bases spanning the gap. The CDR3 extends over 15 amino acids. Germline-derived CDR1 and CDR2 are LGHDT and YNNKEL (reference sequence).

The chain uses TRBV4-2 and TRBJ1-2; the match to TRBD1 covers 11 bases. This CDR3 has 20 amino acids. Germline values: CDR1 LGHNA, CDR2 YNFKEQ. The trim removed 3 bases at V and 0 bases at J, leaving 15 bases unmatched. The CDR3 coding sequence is TGTGCCAGCAGCCAGCGGGGGGGCTGGACAGGGGGCAATCCTAACTATGGCTACACCTTC. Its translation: CASSQRGGWTGGNPNYGYTF.

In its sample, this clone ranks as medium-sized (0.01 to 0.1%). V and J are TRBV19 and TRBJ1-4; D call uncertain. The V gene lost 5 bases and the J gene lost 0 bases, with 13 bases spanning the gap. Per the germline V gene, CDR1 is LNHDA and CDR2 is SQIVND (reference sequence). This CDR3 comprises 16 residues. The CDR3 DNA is TGTGCCAGTAGTGCCCCGGACGGGGCAACTAATGAAAAACTGTTTTTT. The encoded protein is CASSAPDGATNEKLFF.

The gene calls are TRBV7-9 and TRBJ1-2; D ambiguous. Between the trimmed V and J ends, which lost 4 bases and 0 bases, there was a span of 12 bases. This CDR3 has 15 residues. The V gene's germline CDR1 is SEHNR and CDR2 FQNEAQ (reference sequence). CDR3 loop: CASSSRRGANYGYTF. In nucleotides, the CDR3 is TGTGCCAGCAGCTCCCGCCGGGGTGCTAACTATGGCTACACCTTC.

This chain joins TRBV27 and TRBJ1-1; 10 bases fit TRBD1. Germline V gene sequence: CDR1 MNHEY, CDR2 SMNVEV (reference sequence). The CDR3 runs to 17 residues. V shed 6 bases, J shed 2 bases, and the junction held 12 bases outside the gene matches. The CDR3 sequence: CASRTPGQGLYNTEAFF. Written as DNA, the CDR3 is TGTGCCAGCAGAACGCCGGGACAGGGGCTCTATAACACTGAAGCTTTCTTT.

CDR3 region: CASSATRVANEKLFF. The CDR3 DNA reads TGTGCCAGCAGCGCAACCAGGGTCGCTAATGAAAAACTGTTTTTT. This rearrangement joins TRBV6-2 or TRBV6-3 to TRBJ1-4, with a tentative D call TRBD1 (5 bases). Germline V gives CDR1 MNHEY, CDR2 SVGEGT. Trimming pared 6 bases from V and 3 bases from J, leaving 14 bases between. The CDR3 runs to 15 residues.

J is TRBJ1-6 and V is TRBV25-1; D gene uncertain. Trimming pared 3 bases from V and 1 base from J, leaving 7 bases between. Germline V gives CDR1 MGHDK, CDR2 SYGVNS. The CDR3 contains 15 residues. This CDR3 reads CASSDSVSYNSPLHF. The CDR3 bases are TGTGCCAGCAGTGATAGCGTATCCTATAATTCACCCCTCCACTTT.

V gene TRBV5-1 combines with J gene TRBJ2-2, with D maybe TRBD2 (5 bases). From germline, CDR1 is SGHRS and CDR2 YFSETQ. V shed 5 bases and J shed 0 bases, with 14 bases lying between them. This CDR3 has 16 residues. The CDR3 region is CASRLMAGTNTGELFF. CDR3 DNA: TGCGCCAGCAGATTGATGGCGGGCACGAACACCGGGGAGCTGTTTTTT.

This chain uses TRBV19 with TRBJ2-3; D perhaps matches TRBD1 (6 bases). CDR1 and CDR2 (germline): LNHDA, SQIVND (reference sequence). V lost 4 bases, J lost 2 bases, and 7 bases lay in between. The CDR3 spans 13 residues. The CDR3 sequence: CASSTGVTDTQYF. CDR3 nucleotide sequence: TGTGCCAGTAGTACAGGGGTCACAGATACGCAGTATTTT.

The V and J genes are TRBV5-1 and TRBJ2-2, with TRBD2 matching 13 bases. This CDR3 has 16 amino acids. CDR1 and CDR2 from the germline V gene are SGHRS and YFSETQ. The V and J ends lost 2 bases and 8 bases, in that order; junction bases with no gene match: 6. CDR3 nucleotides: TGCGCCAGCAGCTTACTGACTAGCGGGAGGCAGGGGGAGCTGTTTTTT. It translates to CASSLLTSGRQGELFF. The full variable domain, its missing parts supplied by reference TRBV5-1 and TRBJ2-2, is KAGVTQTPRYLIKTRGQQVTLSCSPISGHRSVSWYQQTPGQGLQFLFEYFSETQRNKGNFPGRFSGRQFSNSRSEMNVSTLELGDSALYLCASSLLTSGRQGELFFGEGSRLTVL.

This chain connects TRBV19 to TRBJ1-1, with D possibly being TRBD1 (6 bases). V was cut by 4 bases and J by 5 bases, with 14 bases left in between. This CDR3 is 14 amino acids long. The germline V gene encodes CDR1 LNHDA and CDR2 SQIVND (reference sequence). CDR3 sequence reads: CASSKGPRGTEAFF. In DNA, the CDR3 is TGTGCCAGTAGTAAGGGACCAAGGGGGACTGAAGCTTTCTTT.